The clone carrying this TCR beta chain showed up just a few times. Its antigen is currently unknown. The sample originates from a study of breast tumors, draining lymph nodes, adjacent tissues. Whole-study results and caveats: Data only fit, rather than demonstrated, lymph node origin of most tumor T cells. Tumor TCR diversity was below lymph nodes but above nontumor tissue. Most tumor T cells seemingly derive from lymph node, then expand in tumor. Compared with basal-like, luminal-like tumors shared significantly more repertoire with nontumor tissue.

TCRdb re-derived calls from the multiplex PCR reads in MiXCR, one entry per CDR3 protein. Among around 22,000 distinct CDR3 sequences listed, about 70% were seen once. The receptor's source is a female donor with breast cancer. Some clones in this sample may be carry-over from other donors' samples. Sequencing was performed on tumor-adjacent breast tissue.

The CDR3 DNA sequence: TGTGCCATCAGGCGGGGGGACTACAATGAGCAGTTCTTC. Translation gives CAIRRGDYNEQFF. The rearrangement uses TRBV10-3 and TRBJ2-1, with TRBD2 matching over 8 bases. V lost 6 bases, J lost 3 bases, and 1 base stayed unmatched. Germline loops: CDR1 ENHRY, CDR2 SYGVKD. The CDR3 is made up of 13 amino acids.